This TCR beta chain was found in a study of blood T cell repertoires in COVID-19. Study at large: From the United States, Italy and Spain came samples of acute and convalescent COVID-19. T cells, B-cell-depleted T cells, or PBMCs provided the cDNA or gDNA that served as material.

In the authors' workflow: Estimation of nucleated cell counts was performed using reference gene primer amplification. Libraries were prepared by immunoSEQ multiplex PCR; TCRdb keeps only in-frame clonotypes and omits some of them. V and J calls and clone size are those listed in that table; D and trimming were worked out from the DNA. The sample yields approximately 170,000 clones, approximately 87% seen once. There are 19 residues in the CDR3. V was clipped by 1 base and J by 2 bases; unmatched bases: 10. Germline CDR1 is MDHEN and CDR2 is SYDVKM. The chain combines TRBV28 with TRBJ1-6; 8 positions match TRBD1. Source material: peripheral blood. This sequence was found in a woman aged 65 to 85 with acute or convalescent COVID-19. This CDR3 is CASSLSVGGRGPYNSPLHF. In DNA form, the CDR3 reads TGTGCCAGCAGTTTATCGGTGGGGGGCAGGGGGCCCTATAATTCACCCCTCCACTTT. The full variable domain, rest sourced from reference TRBV28 and TRBJ1-6, is DVKVTQSSRYLVKRTGEKVFLECVQDMDHENMFWYRQDPGLGLRLIYFSYDVKMKEKGDIPEGYSVSREKKERFSLILESASTNQTSMYLCASSLSVGGRGPYNSPLHFGNGTRLTVT.